This is a list of T cell receptor beta chains from one sample in a study of cytomegalovirus exposure and HLA in healthy donors. Assay: immunoSEQ multiplex PCR; the TCRdb copy retains only in-frame clones and omits some. The data show some 110,000 clones, around 85% seen once. The sample taken for sequencing was PBMCs. These receptor sequences come from a man between 25 and 39 years old in good health and CMV-seronegative. Each CDR3 is given without its conserved first and last residue. The order of the fields is V gene, CDR3 protein.

TRBV5-1 | ASSLRAGVQETQY
TRBV4-3 | ASSPNTVSGTEAF
TRBV5-1 | ASSLGGQVYGYT
TRBV7-9 | ASSFAGPYNSPLH
TRBV5-6 | ASSLPGAEQY
TRBV7-8 | ASSRGTASQETQY
TRBV19 | ASSITDRGAEAF
TRBV11-2 | ASSLDQGVAF
TRBV7-2 | ASSLRGGYEQY
TRBV21-1 | ASSKVRTSFLNEQF
TRBV6-6 | ASSSGTGYTGELF
TRBV5-4 | ATRDRGREDTQY
TRBV5-5 | ASRQGAAGNTIY
TRBV28 | ASSTGWGDGGHTEAF
TRBV5-1 | ASKARDRTTNEKLF
TRBV9 | ASSSRTGPIEKLF
TRBV9 | ASNVVGEGRNEQF
TRBV9 | ASSSFGGAGEQF
TRBV12-5 | ASGFITGTGDYEQY
TRBV4-1 | ASSRTEQYGYT
TRBV11-2 | ASSLEGAQGNTIY